Listed below are T cell receptor beta chains from one sample, sequenced in a study of blood T cells in healthy people across ages. TCRdb reprocessed the 5' RACE reads via MiXCR and lists one record per CDR3 protein. Among about 1 million distinct CDR3 sequences listed, around 43% were seen once. Sequencing used blood. These receptors were collected from a woman aged 60-75 years in good health. Both conserved end residues are part of each CDR3. The D gene is left open where the match is weak. Clone size appears in some rows only: once, few, many, or a class for an expanded clone.

j_gene	v_gene	len	abundance	d_gene	CDR3aa	CDR3nt
TRBJ2-7	TRBV9	15	-	TRBD2	CASSPQGLADYEQYF	TGTGCCAGCAGCCCCCAGGGACTAGCGGACTACGAGCAGTACTTC
TRBJ2-1	TRBV5-1	17	-	-	CASSLRGSSERLDEQFF	TGCGCCAGCAGCTTGAGGGGGTCCAGCGAGAGATTGGATGAGCAGTTCTTC
TRBJ2-7	TRBV6-1	16	-	-	CASSGVLGTHSYGQYF	TGTGCCAGCAGTGGAGTCCTAGGGACTCACTCCTACGGGCAGTACTTC
TRBJ2-2	TRBV21-1	17	-	-	CASSSTKLAANTGELFF	TGTGCCAGCAGCAGTACAAAACTAGCTGCGAACACCGGGGAGCTGTTTTTT
TRBJ2-3	TRBV21-1	14	few	-	CASSKGRGKYTQYF	TGTGCCAGCAGCAAAGGCAGGGGTAAATATACGCAGTATTTT
TRBJ2-3	TRBV5-1	12	many	-	CASSPGTDTQYF	TGTGCCAGCAGCCCAGGCACAGATACGCAGTATTTT
TRBJ1-2	TRBV21-1	17	-	-	CASSREFRGLPDYGYTF	TGTGCCAGCAGCAGGGAATTTAGGGGGCTGCCGGACTATGGCTACACCTTC
TRBJ1-6	TRBV4-1	15	-	-	CASSQEAAPNSPLHF	TGCGCCAGCAGCCAAGAGGCCGCTCCCAATTCACCCCTCCACTTT
TRBJ2-1	TRBV29-1	14	-	TRBD2	CSVRGLAGLTEQFF	TGCAGCGTCCGAGGACTAGCGGGCCTTACTGAGCAGTTCTTC
TRBJ2-3	TRBV5-1	14	-	-	CASSLSPAADTQYF	TGCGCCAGCAGCTTATCCCCGGCGGCAGATACGCAGTATTTT
TRBJ2-5	TRBV28	14	-	-	CASSLTGTSETQYF	TGTGCCAGCAGTTTAACCGGGACGTCGGAGACCCAGTACTTC
TRBJ2-1	TRBV5-1	14	-	TRBD2	CASSVSGQNNEQFF	TGCGCCAGCAGCGTTAGCGGGCAGAACAATGAGCAGTTCTTC
TRBJ1-2	TRBV5-5	17	-	TRBD1	CASSLQGAQQFTYGYTF	TGTGCCAGCAGCCTACAGGGGGCCCAACAATTCACCTATGGCTACACCTTC
TRBJ2-7	TRBV6-2/TRBV6-3	16	-	-	CASSSRDTGGTYEQYF	TGTGCCAGCAGTAGCCGGGACACGGGTGGGACCTACGAGCAGTACTTC
TRBJ2-1	TRBV3-1	16	-	TRBD1	CASSQDLDRVYNEQFF	TGTGCCAGCAGCCAAGATCTGGACAGGGTCTACAATGAGCAGTTCTTC
TRBJ2-7	TRBV20-1	14	-	TRBD2	CSAREGGGTYEQYF	TGCAGTGCTAGGGAGGGCGGGGGAACCTACGAGCAGTACTTC
TRBJ2-3	TRBV12-3/TRBV12-4	14	-	-	CASSPLGRTDTQYF	TGTGCCAGCAGCCCACTTGGCCGCACAGATACGCAGTATTTT
TRBJ2-3	TRBV7-9	15	once	-	CASSLGVLDTDTQYF	TGTGCCAGCAGCTTAGGGGTTTTGGACACAGATACGCAGTATTTT
TRBJ2-3	TRBV7-3	17	few	TRBD2	CASSLTVSGMRTDTQYF	TGTGCCAGCAGCTTAACGGTTAGCGGGATGCGGACAGATACGCAGTATTTT
TRBJ2-5	TRBV6-5	14	few	-	CASSYSTLQETQYF	TGTGCCAGCAGTTACTCGACACTCCAAGAGACCCAGTACTTC
TRBJ2-7	TRBV2	15	-	TRBD1	CASSETGTGEYEQYF	TGTGCCAGCAGTGAAACGGGGACAGGGGAGTACGAGCAGTACTTC
TRBJ2-7	TRBV6-6	14	few	TRBD2	CASSDPGGSYEQYF	TGTGCCAGCAGTGACCCGGGGGGGTCCTACGAGCAGTACTTC
TRBJ2-7	TRBV7-2	15	-	TRBD2	CASSRAGDELYEQYF	TGTGCCAGCAGCCGGGCGGGGGACGAGCTCTACGAGCAGTACTTC
TRBJ2-1	TRBV11-3	15	-	-	CASSRGRGAHNEQFF	TGTGCCAGCAGCCGGGGCAGGGGCGCCCACAATGAGCAGTTCTTC
TRBJ2-1	TRBV5-1	16	-	TRBD2	CASSSGLAGGLYEQFF	TGCGCCAGCAGCTCGGGACTAGCGGGAGGCCTTTATGAGCAGTTCTTC
TRBJ2-1	TRBV11-2	15	-	TRBD2	CASSLGGRYRDEQFF	TGTGCCAGCAGCTTAGGCGGGAGGTATAGAGATGAGCAGTTCTTC
TRBJ2-3	TRBV10-3	12	-	-	CAISGETDTQYF	TGTGCCATCAGTGGGGAGACAGATACGCAGTATTTT
TRBJ1-6	TRBV27	14	-	-	CASSLGRAVSPLHF	TGTGCCAGCAGTCTCGGGCGCGCTGTTTCACCCCTCCACTTT
TRBJ2-1	TRBV5-1	18	-	TRBD2	CASSPEGTSGGSYNEQFF	TGCGCCAGCAGCCCGGAGGGGACTAGTGGGGGATCTTACAATGAGCAGTTCTTC
TRBJ2-4	TRBV7-2	18	-	TRBD2	CASSRTSGRAPEGGRQYF	TGTGCCAGCAGCAGGACTAGCGGGAGGGCCCCGGAGGGAGGTCGGCAGTACTTC
TRBJ1-2	TRBV7-9	15	-	TRBD1	CASSSHRGPNYGYTF	TGTGCCAGCAGCTCACACAGGGGACCTAACTATGGCTACACCTTC
TRBJ2-6	TRBV13	15	-	TRBD1	CASKQGVSGANVLTF	TGTGCCAGCAAGCAGGGGGTTTCTGGGGCCAACGTCCTGACTTTC
TRBJ2-7	TRBV21-1	17	few	-	CASSNRKSWTVPYEQYF	TGTGCCAGCAGCAATAGAAAAAGTTGGACTGTACCCTACGAGCAGTACTTC
TRBJ2-7	TRBV2	13	-	-	CASRRTAYVEQYF	TGTGCCAGCAGAAGGACAGCCTACGTGGAGCAGTACTTC
TRBJ2-3	TRBV7-3	15	many	TRBD2	CASSLSGRTTDTQYF	TGTGCCAGCAGCCTTAGCGGGAGGACCACAGATACGCAGTATTTT
TRBJ2-7	TRBV7-6	15	few	-	CASSLGRGALYEQYF	TGTGCCAGCAGCTTAGGGAGGGGGGCGCTCTACGAGCAGTACTTC
TRBJ2-6	TRBV9	16	few	TRBD1	CASSAYQGAGANVLTF	TGTGCCAGCAGCGCATACCAGGGGGCTGGGGCCAACGTCCTGACTTTC
TRBJ2-7	TRBV5-1	15	-	-	CASSLAGSELYEQYF	TGCGCCAGCAGCTTGGCTGGTAGCGAGCTATACGAGCAGTACTTC
TRBJ2-7	TRBV7-2	13	few	-	CASSFSGYYEQYF	TGTGCCAGCAGCTTCTCAGGTTACTACGAGCAGTACTTC
TRBJ2-1	TRBV7-9	17	-	-	CASSPWQGQSSYNEQFF	TGTGCCAGCAGCCCATGGCAAGGGCAAAGCTCCTACAATGAGCAGTTCTTC
TRBJ2-7	TRBV5-1	14	few	TRBD2	CASSFAGAIDEQYF	TGCGCCAGCAGCTTTGCGGGAGCTATCGACGAGCAGTACTTC
TRBJ2-3	TRBV29-1	13	-	-	CSVPGTSQDTQYF	TGCAGCGTCCCCGGGACATCCCAAGATACGCAGTATTTT
TRBJ2-1	TRBV6-1	11	many	-	CASSESNEQFF	TGCGCCAGCAGTGAGAGCAATGAGCAGTTCTTC
TRBJ2-1	TRBV20-1	16	-	TRBD2	CSARDHGVAGGNEQFF	TGCAGTGCTAGAGATCACGGGGTAGCGGGAGGGAATGAGCAGTTCTTC
TRBJ2-5	TRBV5-1	15	-	-	CASSQGLREQETQYF	TGCGCCAGCAGCCAAGGACTGAGGGAGCAAGAGACCCAGTACTTC
TRBJ2-7	TRBV12-3/TRBV12-4	15	few	-	CASSSRCALGGGQYF	TGTGCCAGCAGCTCGAGATGTGCCCTCGGGGGCGGGCAGTACTTC